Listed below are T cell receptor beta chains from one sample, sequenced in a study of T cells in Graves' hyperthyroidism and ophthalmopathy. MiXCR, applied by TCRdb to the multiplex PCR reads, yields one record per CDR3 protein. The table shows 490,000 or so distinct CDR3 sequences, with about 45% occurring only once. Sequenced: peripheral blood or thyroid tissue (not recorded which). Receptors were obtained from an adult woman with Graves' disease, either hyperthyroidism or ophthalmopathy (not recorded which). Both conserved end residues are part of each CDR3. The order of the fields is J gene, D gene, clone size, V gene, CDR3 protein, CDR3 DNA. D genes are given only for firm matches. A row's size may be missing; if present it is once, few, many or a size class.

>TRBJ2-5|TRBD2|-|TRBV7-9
CASSLRGEQETQYF
TGTGCCAGCAGCTTGCGGGGGGAACAAGAGACCCAGTACTTC
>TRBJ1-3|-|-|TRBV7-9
CASSSYGGPGNTIYF
TGTGCCAGCAGCTCATACGGGGGGCCCGGAAACACCATATATTTT
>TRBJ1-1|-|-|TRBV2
CASTPRGRSNTEAFF
TGTGCCAGCACTCCTAGGGGAAGGTCGAACACTGAAGCTTTCTTT
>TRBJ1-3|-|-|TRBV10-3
CAISELPEGGYTIYF
TGTGCCATCAGTGAGTTACCTGAGGGAGGCTACACCATATATTTT
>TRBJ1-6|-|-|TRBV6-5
CASSYEGTGSSPLHF
TGTGCCAGCAGTTACGAAGGAACAGGGAGTTCACCCCTCCACTTT
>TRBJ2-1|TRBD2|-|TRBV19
CASSMVGGNNEQFF
TGTGCCAGTAGTATGGTGGGAGGGAACAATGAGCAGTTCTTC
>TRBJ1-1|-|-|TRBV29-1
CSVGQFTEAFF
TGCAGCGTCGGACAGTTTACCGAAGCTTTCTTT
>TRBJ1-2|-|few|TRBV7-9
CASSPLPSGTAGDGYTF
TGTGCCAGCAGTCCGCTCCCCTCAGGGACCGCGGGTGATGGCTACACCTTC
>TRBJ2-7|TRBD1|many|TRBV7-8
CASRATGVLTYEQYF
TGTGCCAGCAGAGCCACAGGGGTTCTGACCTACGAGCAGTACTTC
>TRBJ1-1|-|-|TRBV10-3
CAISESRLRGNTEAFF
TGTGCCATCAGTGAGTCGAGACTCCGGGGGAACACTGAAGCTTTCTTT
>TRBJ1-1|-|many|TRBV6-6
CASTPGLLGTEAFF
TGTGCCAGCACCCCGGGACTTCTAGGCACTGAAGCTTTCTTT
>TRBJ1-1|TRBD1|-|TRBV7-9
CASSVSTGRWTEAFF
TGTGCCAGCAGCGTATCGACAGGGAGGTGGACTGAAGCTTTCTTT
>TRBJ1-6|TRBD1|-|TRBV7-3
CASSLYPGQTNSPLHF
TGTGCCAGCAGCCTATACCCGGGACAGACGAATTCACCCCTCCACTTT
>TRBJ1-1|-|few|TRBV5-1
CASSLNWDNEAFF
TGCGCCAGCAGCTTGAACTGGGACAATGAAGCTTTCTTT
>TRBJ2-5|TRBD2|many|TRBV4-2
CASSRREGDQETQYF
TGTGCCAGCAGCCGTCGGGAGGGAGACCAAGAGACCCAGTACTTC
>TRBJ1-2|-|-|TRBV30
CAWRGHTRGYYGYTF
TGTGCCTGGAGAGGGCATACCCGGGGGTACTATGGCTACACCTTC
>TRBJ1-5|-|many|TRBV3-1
CASSLGEVNQPQHF
TGTGCCAGCAGCTTGGGGGAGGTCAATCAGCCCCAGCATTTT
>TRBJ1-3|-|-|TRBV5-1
CASSLATYSGNTIYF
TGCGCCAGCAGCCTAGCGACTTACTCCGGAAACACCATATATTTT
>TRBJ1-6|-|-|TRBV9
CASSALAGWSPLHF
TGTGCCAGCAGCGCCCTGGCGGGGTGGTCACCCCTCCACTTT
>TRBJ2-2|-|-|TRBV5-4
CASSSPLGQDTGELFF
TGTGCCAGCAGCTCCCCCCTGGGACAAGACACCGGGGAGCTGTTTTTT
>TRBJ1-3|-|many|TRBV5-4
CASSWRGGNTIYF
TGTGCCAGCAGCTGGAGGGGGGGGAACACCATATATTTT
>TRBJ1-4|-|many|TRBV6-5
CASSYPPGEKLFF
TGTGCCAGCAGTTACCCCCCAGGTGAAAAACTGTTTTTT
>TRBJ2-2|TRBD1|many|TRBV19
CASSPNRGTGELFF
TGTGCCAGTAGCCCTAACAGGGGCACCGGGGAGCTGTTTTTT
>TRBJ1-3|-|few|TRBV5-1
CASSCNHNTIYF
TGCGCCAGCAGTTGCAACCATAACACCATATATTTT
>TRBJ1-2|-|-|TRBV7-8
CASSLSGGQGYTF
TGTGCCAGCAGCTTATCCGGGGGGCAGGGCTACACCTTC
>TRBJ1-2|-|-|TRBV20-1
CTAKQANYGYTF
TGCACTGCTAAACAGGCCAACTATGGCTACACCTTC
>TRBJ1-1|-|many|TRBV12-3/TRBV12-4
CASSPNLNTEAFF
TGTGCCAGCAGTCCGAACCTAAACACTGAAGCTTTCTTT
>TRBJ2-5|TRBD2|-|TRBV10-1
CASTGDLADVQETQYF
TGCGCCAGCACCGGGGACCTAGCGGATGTCCAAGAGACCCAGTACTTC
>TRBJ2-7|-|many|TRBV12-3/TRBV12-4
CASSFTQGFGEQYF
TGTGCCAGCAGTTTTACACAGGGCTTTGGCGAGCAGTACTTC
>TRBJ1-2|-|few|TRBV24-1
CAISDGENYGYTF
TGTGCCATCAGTGACGGGGAGAACTATGGCTACACCTTC
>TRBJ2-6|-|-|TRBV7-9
CASSPTAGSVLTF
TGTGCCAGCAGCCCAACCGCAGGCAGCGTCCTGACTTTC
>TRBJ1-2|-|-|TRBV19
CASTSGSYGYTF
TGTGCCAGTACCTCAGGGAGCTATGGCTACACCTTC
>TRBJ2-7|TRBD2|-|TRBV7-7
CASSTALAGTEQYF
TGTGCTAGCAGCACGGCGTTAGCGGGAACCGAGCAGTACTTC
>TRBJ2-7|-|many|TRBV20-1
CSASRVYEQYF
TGCAGTGCTTCCCGCGTCTACGAGCAGTACTTC